Presented here are 16 T cell receptor beta chains from one specimen sequenced in a study of shared clonotypes between healthy human individuals (TCRdb year 2020). Library generation was performed with the immunoSEQ multiplex PCR assay. The clones in this table, taken by TCRdb from immuneACCESS, are in-frame only. Not every clone is retained; where verified, under half of the shortfall comes from an unresolved V gene, and the cause of the rest is unknown. This sample comprises roughly 680,000 clones, around 77% of them detected only once. Jointly, the top ten make up approximately 1.7% of the sample. The specimen sequenced was memory CD4+ T cells sorted from blood. The cell subset or site tag for this specimen amounts to: CD45RA-negative fraction. All receptors derive from a woman younger than 45 in good health.

In regard to this clone: At the DNA level, this CDR3 is encoded by other sequences in the same sample as well. The CDR3 nucleotides read TGCGCCAGCAGCGTCGGGACATCCGGAAACACCATATATTTT. Translating gives CASSVGTSGNTIYF. The rearrangement links TRBV5-1 to TRBJ1-3, with D perhaps matching TRBD1 (6 bases). This CDR3 comprises 14 residues. Between the trimmed V and J ends, which lost 4 bases and 4 bases, there was a span of 12 bases. Germline-derived CDR1 and CDR2 are SGHRS and YFSETQ. Combining the CDR3 with reference TRBV5-1 and TRBJ1-3 gives the whole variable domain KAGVTQTPRYLIKTRGQQVTLSCSPISGHRSVSWYQQTPGQGLQFLFEYFSETQRNKGNFPGRFSGRQFSNSRSEMNVSTLELGDSALYLCASSVGTSGNTIYFGEGSWLTVV.

The gene calls are TRBV6-1 and TRBJ1-5, with D uncertain. Per the germline V gene, CDR1 is MNHNS and CDR2 is SASEGT. This CDR3 is 11 amino acids long. The germline V and J ends were trimmed by 5 bases and 7 bases, with 6 bases remaining between them. For the CDR3, the DNA is TGTGCCAGCAGTCCCACGCAGCCCCAGCATTTT. Its translation is CASSPTQPQHF.

The V gene is TRBV10-3, the J gene TRBJ1-2, with TRBD1 matching over 8 bases. The CDR3 is made up of 14 amino acids. Germline V CDR1 and CDR2: ENHRY, SYGVKD. J was trimmed by 2 bases and V by 3 bases; bases with no gene match: 2. This chain's CDR3 is CAISEWDRNYGYTF. For the CDR3, the DNA is TGTGCCATCAGTGAATGGGACAGGAACTATGGCTACACCTTC.

This clone was observed a single time. The chain recombines TRBV18 with TRBJ2-5; the D gene is possibly TRBD1 (5 bases). CDR3 size: 13 residues. Germline V gene lookup returns CDR1 KGHSH and CDR2 LQKENI. V lost 2 bases, J lost 5 bases, and 9 bases lay in between. The CDR3 sequence: CASSPGASETQYF. The DNA for the CDR3 is TGTGCCAGCTCACCAGGGGCGTCGGAGACCCAGTACTTC.

The V gene is TRBV6-5, the J gene TRBJ2-6, with TRBD1 matching 9 bases. Unmatched junction bases numbered 5, after V lost 3 bases and J lost 8 bases. This CDR3 is 15 amino acids long. Germline V gene lookup returns CDR1 MNHEY and CDR2 SVGAGI. The DNA for the CDR3 is TGTGCCAGCAGTTATCAGGACAGGGGTACCAACGTCCTGACTTTC. Protein sequence: CASSYQDRGTNVLTF.

V and J are TRBV10-3 and TRBJ2-5; 9 bases agree with TRBD1. The J segment lost 5 bases and the V segment lost 8 bases, leaving 6 bases of the junction unmatched. CDR1 ENHRY and CDR2 SYGVKD come from the germline V gene. The CDR3 is made up of 13 amino acids. CDR3 sequence (DNA): TGTGCCATCGGAACAGGGGGCGCCGAGACCCAGTACTTC. Protein sequence: CAIGTGGAETQYF.

J is TRBJ2-3 and V is TRBV14, with D unclear. The CDR3 is made up of 15 amino acids. Germline V gene sequence: CDR1 SGHDN, CDR2 FVKESK. The ends were cut back, 0 bases at V and 0 bases at J, with 7 bases in the middle. Here the CDR3 reads CASSQDWVSTDTQYF. Here the CDR3 DNA reads TGTGCCAGCAGCCAAGATTGGGTCAGCACAGATACGCAGTATTTT.

This clone was seen a handful of times. This CDR3 is also generated by other DNA sequences in the sample. The V call is TRBV5-1, the J call TRBJ2-1, with unresolved D. Trimming cost V 0 bases and J 5 bases, with 6 bases left between them. This CDR3 has 13 amino acids. Germline CDR1 is SGHRS and CDR2 is YFSETQ. CDR3 region: CASSLDRHNEQFF. CDR3 DNA: TGCGCCAGCAGCTTGGATCGGCACAATGAGCAGTTCTTC.

This clone was observed once. This sequence joins TRBV5-8 and TRBJ2-7; no reliable D call. There are 13 residues in the CDR3. Looked up from germline, CDR1 is SGHTS and CDR2 is YDEGEE. V lost 2 bases and J 0 bases, leaving 6 bases between the germline ends. The CDR3 loop is CASSFLSSYEQYF. The CDR3 coding sequence is TGTGCCAGCAGCTTCCTAAGCTCCTACGAGCAGTACTTC.

The J gene is TRBJ1-4, the V gene TRBV15; unclear D gene. V was pared by 2 bases and J by 3 bases, with 19 bases between. CDR1 LNHNV and CDR2 YYDKDF come from the germline V gene (reference sequence). CDR3 size: 18 residues. The CDR3 sequence is CATSRTTSWRPANEKLFF. In DNA form, the CDR3 reads TGTGCCACCAGCAGAACTACAAGTTGGAGGCCTGCTAATGAAAAACTGTTTTTT.

The chain recombines TRBV6-5 with TRBJ1-1; perhaps TRBD1 as D (6 bases). V lost 6 bases and J lost 0, with 14 bases in between. The germline V gene encodes CDR1 MNHEY and CDR2 SVGAGI. This CDR3 has 15 amino acids. CDR3 residues: CASSSPGQVNTEAFF. The CDR3 DNA reads TGTGCCAGCAGCTCCCCGGGACAAGTGAACACTGAAGCTTTCTTT.

This clone was found a few times. This CDR3 reads CASSLYGTSGMVEQFF. The CDR3 DNA follows: TGTGCCAGCAGCTTATACGGGACTAGCGGGATGGTTGAGCAGTTCTTC. The chain employs TRBV7-9 and TRBJ2-1; 13 positions match TRBD2. J gave up 9 bases and V 2 bases, and 7 bases lay outside the gene matches. The length of the CDR3 is 16 residues. Germline assignment: CDR1 SEHNR and CDR2 FQNEAQ (reference sequence).

The J gene is TRBJ1-5, the V gene TRBV5-6; 7 nucleotides match TRBD1. Germline trimming cut 1 base from V and 4 bases from J; bases unmatched to any gene: 5. CDR3 length: 15 amino acids. Germline assignment: CDR1 SGHDT and CDR2 YYEEEE. The CDR3 DNA reads as TGTGCCAGCAGCTTGAAGGGGACAGCGAATCAGCCCCAGCATTTT. Translation: CASSLKGTANQPQHF.

In this sample, this clone turned up once. The rearrangement joins TRBV28 to TRBJ2-7; no clear D gene. The CDR3 totals 14 residues. In germline, CDR1 is MDHEN, CDR2 SYDVKM. Deletions cut 5 bases from V and 3 bases from J, with 14 bases between. This chain's CDR3 is CASSPPGSLYEQYF. CDR3 DNA: TGTGCCAGCAGTCCCCCGGGCTCCCTCTACGAGCAGTACTTC. The whole variable domain, remainder taken from reference TRBV28 and TRBJ2-7, is DVKVTQSSRYLVKRTGEKVFLECVQDMDHENMFWYRQDPGLGLRLIYFSYDVKMKEKGDIPEGYSVSREKKERFSLILESASTNQTSMYLCASSPPGSLYEQYFGPGTRLTVT.

The rearrangement uses TRBV28 and TRBJ2-3; D unclear. The V end was cut by 2 bases, the J end by 0 bases, with 6 bases between. The CDR3 is 14 residues long. CDR1 is MDHEN and CDR2 is SYDVKM in the germline V gene. CDR3 region: CASSLSDSTDTQYF. CDR3 DNA sequence: TGTGCCAGCAGTTTAAGTGATAGCACAGATACGCAGTATTTT. Complete variable domain (other parts from reference TRBV28 and TRBJ2-3): DVKVTQSSRYLVKRTGEKVFLECVQDMDHENMFWYRQDPGLGLRLIYFSYDVKMKEKGDIPEGYSVSREKKERFSLILESASTNQTSMYLCASSLSDSTDTQYFGPGTRLTVL.

The count of this clone is one. This chain uses TRBV6-1 with TRBJ1-2; no reliable D call. Trimming cost V 2 bases and J 0 bases, with 13 bases left between them. The CDR3 extends over 16 amino acids. The germline V gene has CDR1 MNHNS and CDR2 SASEGT. Here the CDR3 DNA reads TGTGCCAGCAGTGAAATCCATAACGGGGCTAACTATGGCTACACCTTC. Its protein is CASSEIHNGANYGYTF.